One and the same sample provided the 27 T cell receptor beta chains below, sequenced in a study of CD8+ T cells in alopecia areata (dated by TCRdb to 2017 to 2018). The protocol used for the library was the immunoSEQ multiplex PCR assay. For TCR sequencing, RNA was extracted from every sample and reverse transcribed into cDNA to serve as template. TCRdb stores this immuneACCESS table with in-frame sequences only. Part of the clones is absent; in the studies checked, under half of the shortfall reflects unresolved V genes, and no reason is known for the rest. The sample table shows approximately 180,000 clones, and around 64% are seen once. The leading ten clones occupy about 1.3% of the sample. The treatment or condition tag for this specimen amounts to: oral pan-JAK inhibitor, 5-10 mg twice daily. This sample comprised CD4+ T cells sorted from blood, obtained around week 49, from a patient treated with tofacitinib. These receptors all stem from a human donor with alopecia areata.

To note about this clone: Other DNA sequences of this sample code for an identical CDR3. The rearrangement uses TRBV29-1 and TRBJ2-2; D call uncertain. Germline values: CDR1 SQVTM, CDR2 ANQGSEA. This CDR3 is built from 11 residues. The V end was cut by 2 bases, the J end by 5 bases, with 3 bases between. This CDR3 is CSVERTGELFF. CDR3 DNA sequence: TGCAGCGTTGAACGGACCGGGGAGCTGTTTTTT.

V usage is TRBV10-3 and J usage is TRBJ1-2; the match to TRBD1 covers 8 bases. CDR3 length: 15 amino acids. Losses at the gene ends were 0 bases for V and 4 bases for J; bases not matched to a gene: 4. CDR1 ENHRY and CDR2 SYGVKD come from the germline V gene. The CDR3 is CAISESPTGGYGYTF. CDR3 bases: TGTGCCATCAGTGAGTCCCCAACAGGGGGCTATGGCTACACCTTC.

The chain recombines TRBV27 with TRBJ1-6; D call uncertain. Trimming shortened V by 6 bases and J by 8 bases, and 11 bases separated the two germline ends. There are 13 residues in the CDR3. Germline V lookup: CDR1 MNHEY, CDR2 SMNVEV (reference sequence). CDR3 protein: CASSPTWDSPLHF. The CDR3, as DNA: TGTGCCAGCAGCCCCACCTGGGATTCACCCCTCCACTTT.

This clone has just one count. V and J are TRBV19 and TRBJ2-7; 8 bases line up with TRBD1. CDR3 length: 14 amino acids. Per germline, CDR1 LNHDA and CDR2 SQIVND (reference sequence). J lost 2 bases, V lost 2 bases, and 2 bases had no gene match. CDR3 residues: CASSIRTGTYEQYF. The CDR3 nucleotides are TGTGCCAGTAGTATAAGGACAGGGACCTACGAGCAGTACTTC.

The chain joins TRBV5-1 to TRBJ2-3, with D unresolved. V was trimmed by 7 bases and J by 7 bases, leaving 13 bases between them. The CDR3 contains 12 residues. Germline loops: CDR1 SGHRS, CDR2 YFSETQ. In DNA, the CDR3 is TGCGCCAGCGGCCCGGACCGCCATACGCAGTATTTT. It specifies CASGPDRHTQYF. Supplemented by reference TRBV5-1 and TRBJ2-3, the full variable domain reads KAGVTQTPRYLIKTRGQQVTLSCSPISGHRSVSWYQQTPGQGLQFLFEYFSETQRNKGNFPGRFSGRQFSNSRSEMNVSTLELGDSALYLCASGPDRHTQYFGPGTRLTVL.

The CDR3 DNA is TGTGCCAGCAGTCCCGAGACCCAGTTGTGGGATACCTACGAGCAGTACTTC. This sequence encodes CASSPETQLWDTYEQYF. The V gene is TRBV25-1, the J gene TRBJ2-7, with D unresolved. CDR3 size: 17 residues. In germline, CDR1 is MGHDK, CDR2 SYGVNS. The V end was cut by 5 bases, the J end by 2 bases, with 22 bases between.

The chain employs TRBV5-1 and TRBJ2-3; no firm D call. CDR3 length: 12 amino acids. Per germline, CDR1 SGHRS and CDR2 YFSETQ. Trimming removed 2 bases from V and 2 bases from J, with 3 bases in between. CDR3 sequence reads: CASSFNTDTQYF. CDR3 coding DNA: TGCGCCAGCAGCTTTAACACAGATACGCAGTATTTT.

The chain uses TRBV27 and TRBJ1-1; D gene uncertain. The CDR3 is 13 residues long. Looked up from germline, CDR1 is MNHEY and CDR2 is SMNVEV (reference sequence). The ends were cut back, 7 bases at V and 4 bases at J, with 13 bases in the middle. CDR3 amino acids: CASTDRRATEAFF. In nucleotides, the CDR3 is TGTGCCAGCACGGACCGCCGCGCCACTGAAGCTTTCTTT.

The chain combines TRBV27 with TRBJ2-5; D possibly uses TRBD1 or TRBD2 (6 bases each). This CDR3 is built from 14 residues. Looked up from germline, CDR1 is MNHEY and CDR2 is SMNVEV (reference sequence). The V end was cut by 2 bases, the J end by 3 bases, with 10 bases between. The CDR3 coding sequence is TGTGCCAGCAGTTTAAGGGGGGTGGAAGAGACCCAGTACTTC. Protein: CASSLRGVEETQYF.

This clone has a single count. The V gene is TRBV5-6, the J gene TRBJ2-5; D possibly matches TRBD1 or TRBD2 (5 bases each). Germline loops: CDR1 SGHDT, CDR2 YYEEEE. The V gene lost 0 bases and the J gene lost 5 bases, with 14 bases spanning the gap. The CDR3 is made up of 15 amino acids. The CDR3 nucleotides read TGTGCCAGCAGCTTGGTGGGACCTTCGCGGGAGACCCAGTACTTC. As protein: CASSLVGPSRETQYF.

The rearrangement links TRBV30 to TRBJ1-6, with TRBD1 as a possible D gene (5 bases). V was shortened by 3 bases and J by 10 bases, with 13 bases between the two germline ends. This CDR3 is built from 13 residues. The germline CDR1 and CDR2 sequences are GTSNPN and SVGIG (reference sequence). CDR3 nucleotides: TGTGCCTGGAGGTGGGACGACAACTCACCCCTCCACTTT. Protein product: CAWRWDDNSPLHF.

This clone has only a few counts. The chain uses TRBV28 and TRBJ1-4; 8 positions agree with TRBD1. Germline V gene lookup returns CDR1 MDHEN and CDR2 SYDVKM. The CDR3 runs 15 residues. V gave up 4 bases and J gave up 4 bases; unmatched junction bases: 5. Here the CDR3 DNA reads TGTGCCAGCAGTTCGACAGGGGCAGTTAATGAAAAACTGTTTTTT. It specifies CASSSTGAVNEKLFF.

The rearrangement links TRBV25-1 to TRBJ2-3, with unresolved D. Per the germline V gene, CDR1 is MGHDK and CDR2 is SYGVNS. This CDR3 is 10 amino acids long. Trimming took off 11 bases at V and 5 bases at J, with 8 bases between the two ends. This CDR3 reads CARKGDTQYF. The CDR3 DNA follows: TGTGCCCGTAAAGGAGATACGCAGTATTTT.

About this clone itself: One junction end disagrees with the germline gene, perhaps due to a read error. This chain joins TRBV9 and TRBJ2-2; D possibly matches TRBD1 or TRBD2 (5 bases each). CDR1 is SGDLS and CDR2 is YYNGEE in the germline V gene. This CDR3 comprises 15 residues. Here the CDR3 DNA reads TGTGCCAGCAGCGCCGCCGGGACGGACACCGGGAAGCTGTTTTTT. Protein product: CASSAAGTDTGKLFF.

In its sample, this clone was seen a few times. The rearrangement links TRBV21-1 to TRBJ2-7. TRBV21-1 is described as a pseudogene. The CDR3 runs 13 residues. The CDR3 region is CASSKAGAYEQYF. CDR3 coding DNA: TGTGCCAGCAGCAAAGCGGGGGCCTACGAGCAGTACTTC.

J is TRBJ1-1 and V is TRBV7-2; the D gene is possibly TRBD1 (5 bases). The CDR3 has 13 residues. CDR1 and CDR2 from the germline V gene are SGHTA and FQGNSA. V lost 4 bases, J lost 6 bases, and 12 bases lay in between. The CDR3 DNA is TGTGCCAGCAGCTCCTGGGAAGGGGCTGAAGCTTTCTTT. It is translated as CASSSWEGAEAFF. Using reference TRBV7-2 and TRBJ1-1 for the parts outside the CDR3, the full variable domain is GAGVSQSPSNKVTEKGKDVELRCDPISGHTALYWYRQSLGQGLEFLIYFQGNSAPDKSGLPSDRFSAERTGGSVSTLTIQRTQQEDSAVYLCASSSWEGAEAFFGQGTRLTVV.

The chain carries TRBV14 and TRBJ2-7; tentative D call: TRBD1 (6 bases). CDR3 size: 17 residues. V shed 1 base and J shed 0 bases, with 16 bases lying between them. Germline V lookup: CDR1 SGHDN, CDR2 FVKESK. The CDR3 DNA reads TGTGCCAGCAGCCAAGCCTTGACAGGTCGGGGCTCCTACGAGCAGTACTTC. Amino acids: CASSQALTGRGSYEQYF.

This clone has only a few counts. The chain carries TRBV11-2 and TRBJ1-2; D is unresolved. This CDR3 contains 13 residues. Trimming removed 0 bases from V and 4 bases from J, with 6 bases in between. Germline V gives CDR1 SGHAT, CDR2 FQNNGV. CDR3 sequence (DNA): TGTGCCAGCAGCTTAGAGCCGGTCTATGGCTACACCTTC. Amino acids: CASSLEPVYGYTF.

This clone has a single count. This chain uses TRBV19 with TRBJ1-5, with D perhaps matching TRBD1 (6 bases). The germline gives CDR1 LNHDA, CDR2 SQIVND (reference sequence). The CDR3 consists of 14 residues. Trimming removed 7 bases at V and 7 bases at J, with 17 bases between. The CDR3, as DNA: TGTGCCAGTACTTCTACAGGGCAGGGCCAGCCCCAGCATTTT. It translates to CASTSTGQGQPQHF.

The chain employs TRBV25-1 and TRBJ2-6, with a possible D match to TRBD1 (5 bases). The V end was cut by 5 bases, the J end by 2 bases, with 10 bases between. The V gene's germline CDR1 is MGHDK and CDR2 SYGVNS. This CDR3 has 15 amino acids. The CDR3 here is CASSTDSAGANVLTF. CDR3 coding DNA: TGTGCCAGCAGTACAGACAGCGCTGGGGCCAACGTCCTGACTTTC.

The CDR3 protein is CATSRGDRSSGNTIYF. The CDR3 region has the DNA TGTGCCACCAGCAGAGGCGACAGAAGCTCTGGAAACACCATATATTTT. This chain uses TRBV15 with TRBJ1-3, with D perhaps matching TRBD1 (5 bases). Trimming removed 1 base from V and 0 bases from J, with 10 bases in between. The CDR3 has 16 residues. Germline CDR1 is LNHNV and CDR2 is YYDKDF (reference sequence).

V usage is TRBV2 and J usage is TRBJ1-1; D is unresolved. Germline-derived CDR1 and CDR2 are SNHLY and FYNNEI. This CDR3 spans 14 amino acids. The germline V and J ends were trimmed by 3 bases and 1 base, with 9 bases remaining between them. The CDR3 nucleotides are TGTGCCAGCAGTGACATAAGGACGAACACTGAAGCTTTCTTT. Translation: CASSDIRTNTEAFF. Combining the CDR3 with reference TRBV2 and TRBJ1-1 gives the whole variable domain EPEVTQTPSHQVTQMGQEVILRCVPISNHLYFYWYRQILGQKVEFLVSFYNNEISEKSEIFDDQFSVERPDGSNFTLKIRSTKLEDSAMYFCASSDIRTNTEAFFGQGTRLTVV.

The chain uses TRBV5-1 and TRBJ2-2; D may correspond to TRBD1 or TRBD2 (6 bases each). The ends were cut back, 2 bases at V and 5 bases at J, with 10 bases in the middle. Germline values: CDR1 SGHRS, CDR2 YFSETQ. This CDR3 region has 14 residues. In nucleotides, the CDR3 is TGCGCCAGCAGCTTAGAAGGGGGGACCGGGGAGCTGTTTTTT. Amino acids: CASSLEGGTGELFF.

The chain has TRBV27 and TRBJ1-2; 7 positions agree with TRBD1. Looked up from germline, CDR1 is MNHEY and CDR2 is SMNVEV (reference sequence). CDR3 length: 13 amino acids. With V trimmed by 3 bases and J by 4 bases, 2 bases remained unmatched. The CDR3 DNA sequence: TGTGCCAGCAGTTTGTACAGGGGCTATGGCTACACCTTC. As protein: CASSLYRGYGYTF.

The chain has TRBV30 and TRBJ2-7; no clear D. Germline V gives CDR1 GTSNPN, CDR2 SVGIG (reference sequence). The CDR3 consists of 14 residues. Trimming shortened V by 3 bases and J by 2 bases, and 14 bases separated the two germline ends. This CDR3 is CAWSDPNLPYEQYF. CDR3 DNA: TGTGCCTGGAGCGACCCGAACTTACCCTACGAGCAGTACTTC.

This clone was seen only a few times. The rearrangement links TRBV29-1 to TRBJ2-3, with unresolved D. CDR3 length: 13 residues. Germline-derived CDR1 and CDR2 are SQVTM and ANQGSEA. With 2 bases removed from V and 0 bases from J, the gap between germline ends came to 6 bases. The CDR3 bases are TGCAGCGTTGAACAGCAAAGCACAGATACGCAGTATTTT. This sequence encodes CSVEQQSTDTQYF.

The V and J genes are TRBV29-1 and TRBJ1-1, with a tentative D call TRBD1 (5 bases). The CDR3 sequence is 14 residues long. Germline CDR1 and CDR2: SQVTM and ANQGSEA. Deletions cut 4 bases from V and 1 base from J, with 13 bases between. The CDR3 region has the DNA TGCAGCGTTGTCGGCGGGGCGCGGAACACTGAAGCTTTCTTT. Translation: CSVVGGARNTEAFF. The full variable domain, in which reference TRBV29-1 and TRBJ1-1 provide the parts outside the CDR3, is SAVISQKPSRDICQRGTSLTIQCQVDSQVTMMFWYRQQPGQSLTLIATANQGSEATYESGFVIDKFPISRPNLTFSTLTVSNMSPEDSSIYLCSVVGGARNTEAFFGQGTRLTVV.